Sequencing of this T cell receptor (beta chain) was carried out in a study of shared clonotypes between healthy human individuals. V was clipped by 0 bases and J by 8 bases; unmatched bases: 7. There are 15 residues in the CDR3. Germline CDR1 SGDLS, CDR2 YYNGEE. The table came from immunoSEQ multiplex PCR; TCRdb's copy has only in-frame clones and leaves some out. The sample carries under 2,500,000 clones, approximately 96% recorded once. This clone appeared a single time. This chain joins TRBV9 and TRBJ2-1; 8 bases line up with TRBD2. The source of this sequence is a man aged 18 to 35 in good health. The sequenced sample was naive CD4+ T cells sorted from blood. Subset in this sample: CD45RA+ positively selected. DNA for the CDR3: TGTGCCAGCAGCGTAGGGAACGGGAGGGCGGATGAGCAGTTCTTC. Translated, it gives CASSVGNGRADEQFF.